This T cell receptor (beta chain) came from a study of regulatory T cells in long-lasting Graves disease. This clonotype was seen at least ten times. Its cognate antigen is unknown. Researchers made TCR beta libraries by using iRepertoire HTBI primers and running Arm-PCR on CDR3 regions. TCRdb reprocessed the multiplex PCR reads via MiXCR and lists one record per CDR3 protein. The sample has 400,000 to 500,000 distinct CDR3 sequences, about 20% seen once. Time point: persistent/refractory GD, antithyroid drugs over 5 years with positive TRAb. PBMC RNA was the source of the TCR library. The authors diagnosed Graves' disease using American Thyroid Association guidelines. Collection of peripheral blood (approximately 9 milliliters) was done using EDTA tubes. Regarding the study as a whole: Blood alone, not thyroid tissue, was studied. New patients shared around 980 public clonotypes, and persistent patients shared more, with about 2,700.

CDR1 and CDR2 (germline): SGHNT, YENEEA. V was shortened by 2 bases and J by 1 base, with 8 bases between the two germline ends. The CDR3 runs to 14 residues. This receptor was identified in a female donor with Graves disease. The specimen comprised peripheral blood mononuclear cells (PBMCs), sampled when the disease was refractory, from a patient treated with antithyroid drugs. This chain connects TRBV11-3 to TRBJ1-1, with D unresolved. In nucleotides, the CDR3 is TGTGCCAGCAGCTTAAGCCCAGCGAACACTGAAGCTTTCTTT. Translating it yields CASSLSPANTEAFF.